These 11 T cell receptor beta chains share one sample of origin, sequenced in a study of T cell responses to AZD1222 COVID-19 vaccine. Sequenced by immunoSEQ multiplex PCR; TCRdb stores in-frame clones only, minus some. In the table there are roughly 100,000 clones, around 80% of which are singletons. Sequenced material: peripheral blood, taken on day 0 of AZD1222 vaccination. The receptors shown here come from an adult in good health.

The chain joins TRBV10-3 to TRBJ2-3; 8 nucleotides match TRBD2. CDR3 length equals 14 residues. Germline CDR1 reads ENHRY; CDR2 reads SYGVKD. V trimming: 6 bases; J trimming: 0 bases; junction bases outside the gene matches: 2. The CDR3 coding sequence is TGTGCCATCAGGTTAGCGGGGAGCACAGATACGCAGTATTTT. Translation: CAIRLAGSTDTQYF.

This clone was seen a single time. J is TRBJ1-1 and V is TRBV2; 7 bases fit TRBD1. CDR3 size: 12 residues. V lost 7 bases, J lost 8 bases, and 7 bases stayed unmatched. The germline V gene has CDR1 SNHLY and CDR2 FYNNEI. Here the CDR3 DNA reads TGTGCCAGCAATCTAGGGACAGTCGAAGCTTTCTTT. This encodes CASNLGTVEAFF.

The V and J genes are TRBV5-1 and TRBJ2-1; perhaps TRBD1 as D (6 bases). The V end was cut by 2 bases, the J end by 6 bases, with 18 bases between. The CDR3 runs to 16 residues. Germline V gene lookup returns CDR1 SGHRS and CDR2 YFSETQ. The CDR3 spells CASSLNRVVMANEQFF. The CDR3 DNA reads TGCGCCAGCAGCTTAAACAGGGTCGTGATGGCCAATGAGCAGTTCTTC.

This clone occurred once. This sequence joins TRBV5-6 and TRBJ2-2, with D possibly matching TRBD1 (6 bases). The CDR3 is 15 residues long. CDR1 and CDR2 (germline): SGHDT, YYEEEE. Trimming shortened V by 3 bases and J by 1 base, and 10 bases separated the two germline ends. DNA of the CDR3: TGTGCCAGCAGCTCCCCAGGGGTGAACACCGGGGAGCTGTTTTTT. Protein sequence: CASSSPGVNTGELFF.

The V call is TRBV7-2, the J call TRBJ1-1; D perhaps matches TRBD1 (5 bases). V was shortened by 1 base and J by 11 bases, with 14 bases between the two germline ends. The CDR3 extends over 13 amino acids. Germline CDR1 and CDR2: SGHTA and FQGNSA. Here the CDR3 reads CASSLGQGDGAFF. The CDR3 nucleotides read TGTGCCAGCAGCTTAGGGCAGGGAGATGGTGCTTTCTTT.

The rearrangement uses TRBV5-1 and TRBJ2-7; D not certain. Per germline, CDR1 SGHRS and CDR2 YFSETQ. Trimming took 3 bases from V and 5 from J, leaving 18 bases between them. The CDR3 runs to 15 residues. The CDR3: CASSSGSVTIHEQYF. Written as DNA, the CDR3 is TGCGCCAGCAGCTCGGGTTCCGTGACAATCCACGAGCAGTACTTC.

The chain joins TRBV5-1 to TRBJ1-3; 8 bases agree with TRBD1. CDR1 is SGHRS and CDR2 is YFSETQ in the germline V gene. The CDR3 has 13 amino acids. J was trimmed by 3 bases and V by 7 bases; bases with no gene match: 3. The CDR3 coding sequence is TGCGCCAGCTCTGGACAGGGTGGAAACACCATATATTTT. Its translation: CASSGQGGNTIYF.

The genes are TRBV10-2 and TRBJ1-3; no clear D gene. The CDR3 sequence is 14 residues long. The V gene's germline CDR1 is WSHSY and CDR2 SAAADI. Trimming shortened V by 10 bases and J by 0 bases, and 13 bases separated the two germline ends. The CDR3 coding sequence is TGCGCCACCGGACCGCTACTCTCTGGAAACACCATATATTTT. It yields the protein CATGPLLSGNTIYF.

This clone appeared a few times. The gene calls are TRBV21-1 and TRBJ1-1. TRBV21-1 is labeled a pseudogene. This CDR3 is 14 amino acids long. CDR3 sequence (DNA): TGTGCCAGCAGCAAAGAAGGGCCTGGTTTTGAAGCTTTCTTT. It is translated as CASSKEGPGFEAFF.

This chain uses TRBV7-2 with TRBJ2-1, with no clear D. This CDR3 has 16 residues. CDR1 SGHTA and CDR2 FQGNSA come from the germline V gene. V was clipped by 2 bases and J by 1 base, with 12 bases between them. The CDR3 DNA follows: TGTGCCAGCAGCTTACATATTCGGGTGTCCTACAATGAGCAGTTCTTC. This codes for CASSLHIRVSYNEQFF.

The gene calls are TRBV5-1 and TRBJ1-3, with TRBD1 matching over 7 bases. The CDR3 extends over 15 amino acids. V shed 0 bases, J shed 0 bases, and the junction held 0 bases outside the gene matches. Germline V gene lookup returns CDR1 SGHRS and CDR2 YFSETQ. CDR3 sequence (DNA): TGCGCCAGCAGCTTGGAGGGGGCCTCTGGAAACACCATATATTTT. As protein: CASSLEGASGNTIYF.